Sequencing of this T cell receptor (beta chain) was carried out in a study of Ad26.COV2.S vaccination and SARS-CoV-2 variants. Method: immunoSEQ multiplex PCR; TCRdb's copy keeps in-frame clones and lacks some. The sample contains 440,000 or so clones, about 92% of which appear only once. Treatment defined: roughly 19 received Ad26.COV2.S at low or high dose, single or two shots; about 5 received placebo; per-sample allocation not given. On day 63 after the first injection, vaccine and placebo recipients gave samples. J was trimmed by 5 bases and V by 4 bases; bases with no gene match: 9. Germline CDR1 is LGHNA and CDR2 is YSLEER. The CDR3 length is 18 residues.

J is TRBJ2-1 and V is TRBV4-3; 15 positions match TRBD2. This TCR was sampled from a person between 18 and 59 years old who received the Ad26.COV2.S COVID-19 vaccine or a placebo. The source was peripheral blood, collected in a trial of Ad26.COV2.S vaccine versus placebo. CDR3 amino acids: CASSPRGGLAGGDNEQFF. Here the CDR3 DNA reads TGCGCCAGCAGCCCCCGTGGTGGACTAGCGGGAGGGGACAATGAGCAGTTCTTC.